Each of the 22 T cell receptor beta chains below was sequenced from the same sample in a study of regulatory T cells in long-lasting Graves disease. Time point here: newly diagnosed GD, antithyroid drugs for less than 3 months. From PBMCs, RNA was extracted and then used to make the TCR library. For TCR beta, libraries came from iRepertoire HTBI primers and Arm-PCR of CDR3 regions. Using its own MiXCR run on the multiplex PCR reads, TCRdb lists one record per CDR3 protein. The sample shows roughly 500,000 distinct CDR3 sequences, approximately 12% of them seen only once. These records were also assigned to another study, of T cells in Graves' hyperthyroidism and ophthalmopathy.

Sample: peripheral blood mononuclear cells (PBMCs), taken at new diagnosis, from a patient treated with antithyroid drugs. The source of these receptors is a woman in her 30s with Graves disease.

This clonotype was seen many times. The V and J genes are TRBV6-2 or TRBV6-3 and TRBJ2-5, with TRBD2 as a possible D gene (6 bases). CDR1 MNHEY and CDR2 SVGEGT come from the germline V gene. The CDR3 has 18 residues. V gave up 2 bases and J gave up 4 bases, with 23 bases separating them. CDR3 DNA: TGTGCCAGCAGTTACGGTTGGGGGAGGCCGGTGCAGCCAGAGACCCAGTACTTC. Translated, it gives CASSYGWGRPVQPETQYF.

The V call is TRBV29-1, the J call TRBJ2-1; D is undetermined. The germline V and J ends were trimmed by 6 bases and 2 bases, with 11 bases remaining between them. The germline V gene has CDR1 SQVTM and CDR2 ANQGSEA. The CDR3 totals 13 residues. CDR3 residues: CSVFLEPYNEQFF. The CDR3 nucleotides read TGCAGCGTATTTCTTGAGCCCTACAATGAGCAGTTCTTC.

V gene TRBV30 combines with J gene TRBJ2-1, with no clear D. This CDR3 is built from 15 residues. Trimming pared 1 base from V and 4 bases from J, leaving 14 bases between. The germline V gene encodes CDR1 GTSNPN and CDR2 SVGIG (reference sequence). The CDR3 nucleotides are TGTGCCTGGAGTGATCCAGGCACAGAGTACAATGAGCAGTTCTTC. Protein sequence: CAWSDPGTEYNEQFF. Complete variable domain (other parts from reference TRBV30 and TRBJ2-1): SQTIHQWPATLVQPVGSPLSLECTVEGTSNPNLYWYRQAAGRGLQLLFYSVGIGQISSEVPQNLSASRPQDRQFILSSKKLLLSDSGFYLCAWSDPGTEYNEQFFGPGTRLTVL.

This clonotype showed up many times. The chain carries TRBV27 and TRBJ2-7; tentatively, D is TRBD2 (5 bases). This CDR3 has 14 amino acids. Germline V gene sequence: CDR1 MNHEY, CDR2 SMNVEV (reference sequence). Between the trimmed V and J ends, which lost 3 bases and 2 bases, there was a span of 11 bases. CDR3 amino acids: CASSLAAAAYEQYF. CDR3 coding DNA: TGTGCCAGCAGTTTGGCGGCAGCGGCCTACGAGCAGTACTTC.

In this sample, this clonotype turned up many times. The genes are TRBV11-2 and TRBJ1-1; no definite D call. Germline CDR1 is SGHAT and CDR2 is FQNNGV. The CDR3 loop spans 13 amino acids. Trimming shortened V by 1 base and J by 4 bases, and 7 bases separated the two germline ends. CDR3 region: CASSLGLRTEAFF. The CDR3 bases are TGTGCCAGCAGCTTAGGTCTACGCACTGAAGCTTTCTTT.

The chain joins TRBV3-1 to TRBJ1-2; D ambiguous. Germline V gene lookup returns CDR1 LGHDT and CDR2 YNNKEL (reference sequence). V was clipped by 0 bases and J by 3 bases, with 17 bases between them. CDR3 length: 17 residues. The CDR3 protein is CASSQEGEGLGYYGYTF. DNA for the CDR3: TGTGCCAGCAGCCAAGAGGGCGAGGGTTTGGGGTACTATGGCTACACCTTC.

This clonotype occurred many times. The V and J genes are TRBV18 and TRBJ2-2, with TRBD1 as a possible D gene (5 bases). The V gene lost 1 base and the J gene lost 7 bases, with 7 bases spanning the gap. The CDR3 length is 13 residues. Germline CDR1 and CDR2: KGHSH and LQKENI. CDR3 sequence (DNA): TGTGCCAGCTCACCACTTCAGGGCGGGGAGCTGTTTTTT. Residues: CASSPLQGGELFF.

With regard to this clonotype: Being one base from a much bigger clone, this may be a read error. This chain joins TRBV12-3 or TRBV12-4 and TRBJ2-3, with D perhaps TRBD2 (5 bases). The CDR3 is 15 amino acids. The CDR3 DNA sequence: TGTGCCAGCAGCTCCCTCCGCGCTAGCACAGATACGCGGTATTTT. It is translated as CASSSLRASTDTRYF.

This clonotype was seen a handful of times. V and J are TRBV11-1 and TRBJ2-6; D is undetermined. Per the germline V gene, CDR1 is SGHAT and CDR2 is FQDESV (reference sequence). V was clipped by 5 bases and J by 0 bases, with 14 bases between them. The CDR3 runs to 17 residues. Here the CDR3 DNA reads TGTGCCAGCAGCCCAAACTGGGCTGTCTCTGGGGCCAACGTCCTGACTTTC. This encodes CASSPNWAVSGANVLTF. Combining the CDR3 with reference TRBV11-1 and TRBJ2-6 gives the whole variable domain EAEVAQSPRYKITEKSQAVAFWCDPISGHATLYWYRQILGQGPELLVQFQDESVVDDSQLPKDRFSAERLKGVDSTLKIQPAELGDSAMYLCASSPNWAVSGANVLTFGAGSRLTVL.

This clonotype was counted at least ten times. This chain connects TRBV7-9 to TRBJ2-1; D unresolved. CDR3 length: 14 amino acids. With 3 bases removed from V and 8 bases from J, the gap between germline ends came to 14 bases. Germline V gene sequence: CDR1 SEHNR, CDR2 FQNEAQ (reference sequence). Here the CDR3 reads CASSFRGFFDEQFF. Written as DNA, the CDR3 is TGTGCCAGCAGCTTTAGAGGCTTCTTCGATGAGCAGTTCTTC.

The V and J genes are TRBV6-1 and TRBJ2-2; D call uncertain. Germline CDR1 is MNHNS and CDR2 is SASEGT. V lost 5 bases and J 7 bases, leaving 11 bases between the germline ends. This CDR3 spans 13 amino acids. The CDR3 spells CASSRSTYGELFF. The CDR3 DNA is TGTGCCAGCAGTCGATCGACATACGGGGAGCTGTTTTTT.

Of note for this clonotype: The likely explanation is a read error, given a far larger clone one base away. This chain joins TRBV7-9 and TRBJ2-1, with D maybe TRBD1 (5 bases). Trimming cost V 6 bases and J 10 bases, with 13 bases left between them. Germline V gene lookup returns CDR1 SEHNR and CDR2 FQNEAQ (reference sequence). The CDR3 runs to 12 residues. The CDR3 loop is CASSPDSYEQFF. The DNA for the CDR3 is TGTGCCAGCAGTCCTGACAGCTACGAGCAGTTCTTC.

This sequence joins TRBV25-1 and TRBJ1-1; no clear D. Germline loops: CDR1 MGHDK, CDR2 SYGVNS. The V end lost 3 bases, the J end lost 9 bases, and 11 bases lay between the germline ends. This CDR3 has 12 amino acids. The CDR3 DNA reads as TGTGCCAGCAGTGATGAAACGGTAAAAGCTTTCTTT. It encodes CASSDETVKAFF.

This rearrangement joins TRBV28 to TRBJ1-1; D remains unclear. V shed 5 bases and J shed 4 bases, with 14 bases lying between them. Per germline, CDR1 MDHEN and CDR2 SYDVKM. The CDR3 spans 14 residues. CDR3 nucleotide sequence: TGTGCCAGCAGTCTGACTACTGTTCGCACTGAAGCTTTCTTT. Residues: CASSLTTVRTEAFF.

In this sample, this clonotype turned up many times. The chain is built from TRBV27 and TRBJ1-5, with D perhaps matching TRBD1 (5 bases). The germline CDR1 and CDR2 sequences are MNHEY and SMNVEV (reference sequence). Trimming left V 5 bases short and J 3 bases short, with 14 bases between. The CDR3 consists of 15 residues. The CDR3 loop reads CASSPSLGLNQPQHF. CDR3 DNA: TGTGCCAGCAGTCCCTCCCTGGGGCTCAATCAGCCCCAGCATTTT.

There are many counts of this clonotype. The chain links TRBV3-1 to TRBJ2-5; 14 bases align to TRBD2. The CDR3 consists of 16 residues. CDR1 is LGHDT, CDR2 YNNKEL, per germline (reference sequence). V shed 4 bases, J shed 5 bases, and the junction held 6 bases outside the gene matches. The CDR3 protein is CASSPGLAGVRETQYF. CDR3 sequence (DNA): TGTGCCAGCAGCCCGGGACTAGCGGGAGTAAGGGAGACCCAGTACTTC.

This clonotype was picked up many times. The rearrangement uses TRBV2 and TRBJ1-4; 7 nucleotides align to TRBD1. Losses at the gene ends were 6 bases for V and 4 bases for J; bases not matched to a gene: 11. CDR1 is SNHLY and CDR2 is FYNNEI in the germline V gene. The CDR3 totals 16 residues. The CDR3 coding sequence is TGTGCCAGCAGCTTGCGAACAGGGGTGATTAATGAAAAACTGTTTTTT. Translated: CASSLRTGVINEKLFF.

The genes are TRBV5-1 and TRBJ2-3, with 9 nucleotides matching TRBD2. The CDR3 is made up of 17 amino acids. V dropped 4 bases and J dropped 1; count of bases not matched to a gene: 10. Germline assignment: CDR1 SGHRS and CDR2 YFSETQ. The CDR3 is CASSTRRREGGTDTQYF. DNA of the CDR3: TGCGCCAGCAGCACCCGGAGGCGGGAGGGAGGCACAGATACGCAGTATTTT.

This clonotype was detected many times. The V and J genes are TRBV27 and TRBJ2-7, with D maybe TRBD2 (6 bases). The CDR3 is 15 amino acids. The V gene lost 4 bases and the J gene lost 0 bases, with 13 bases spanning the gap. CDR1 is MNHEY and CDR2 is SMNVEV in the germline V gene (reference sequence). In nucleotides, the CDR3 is TGTGCCAGCAGTTATATGGCGGGGAGCTCCTACGAGCAGTACTTC. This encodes CASSYMAGSSYEQYF.

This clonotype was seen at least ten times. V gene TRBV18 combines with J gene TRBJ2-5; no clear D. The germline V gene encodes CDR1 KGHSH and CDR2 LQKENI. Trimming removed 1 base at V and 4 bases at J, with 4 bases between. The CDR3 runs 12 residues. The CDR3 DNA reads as TGTGCCAGCTCACCACTGGCAGAGACCCAGTACTTC. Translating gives CASSPLAETQYF.

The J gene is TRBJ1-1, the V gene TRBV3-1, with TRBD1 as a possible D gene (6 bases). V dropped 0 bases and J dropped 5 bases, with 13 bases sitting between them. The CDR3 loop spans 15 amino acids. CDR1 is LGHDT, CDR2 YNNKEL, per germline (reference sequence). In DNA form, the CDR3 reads TGTGCCAGCAGCCAAGAGGACAGAGTAAGAACTGAAGCTTTCTTT. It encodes CASSQEDRVRTEAFF.

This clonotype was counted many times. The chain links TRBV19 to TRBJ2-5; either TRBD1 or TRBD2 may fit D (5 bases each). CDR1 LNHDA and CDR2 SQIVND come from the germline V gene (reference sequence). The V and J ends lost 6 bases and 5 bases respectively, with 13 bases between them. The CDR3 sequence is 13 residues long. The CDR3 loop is CASRPIGAETQYF. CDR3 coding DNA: TGTGCCAGTAGGCCCATCGGGGCGGAGACCCAGTACTTC.